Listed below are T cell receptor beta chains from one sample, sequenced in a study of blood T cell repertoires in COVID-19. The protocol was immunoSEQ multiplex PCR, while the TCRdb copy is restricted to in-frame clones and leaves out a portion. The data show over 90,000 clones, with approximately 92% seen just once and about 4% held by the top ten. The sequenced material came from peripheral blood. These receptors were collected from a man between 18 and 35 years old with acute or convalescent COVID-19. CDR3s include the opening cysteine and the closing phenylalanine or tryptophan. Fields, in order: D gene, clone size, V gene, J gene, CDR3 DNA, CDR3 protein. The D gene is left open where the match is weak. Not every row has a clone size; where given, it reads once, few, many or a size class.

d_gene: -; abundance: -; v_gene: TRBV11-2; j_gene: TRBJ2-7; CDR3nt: TGTGCCAGCAGCTTATCGCAGGGTAGCTCCTACGAGCAGTACTTC; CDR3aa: CASSLSQGSSYEQYF
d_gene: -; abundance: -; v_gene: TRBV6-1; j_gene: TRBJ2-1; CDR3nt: TGTGCCAGCAGTGAAATCGTTAGTTTGATCGGAACTAGGCACAATGAGCAGTTCTTC; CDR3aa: CASSEIVSLIGTRHNEQFF
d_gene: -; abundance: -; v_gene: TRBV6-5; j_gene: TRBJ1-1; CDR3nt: TGTGCCAGCAGTTACTCGTCGCAGGACACTGAAGCTTTCTTT; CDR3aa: CASSYSSQDTEAFF
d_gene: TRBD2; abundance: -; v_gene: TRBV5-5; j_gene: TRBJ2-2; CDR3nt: TGTGCCAGCAGCTTAGTAGCGGGATGGGGGGAGCTGTTTTTT; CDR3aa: CASSLVAGWGELFF
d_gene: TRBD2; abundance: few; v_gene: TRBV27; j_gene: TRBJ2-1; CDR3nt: TGTGCCAGCAGTCCTCGGACTAGCGGTTACAATGAGCAGTTCTTC; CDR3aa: CASSPRTSGYNEQFF
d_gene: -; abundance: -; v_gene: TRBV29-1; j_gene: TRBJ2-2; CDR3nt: TGCAGCGTTGAACGTATTGGCCCACCTACAGGGACCGGGGAGCTGTTTTTT; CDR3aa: CSVERIGPPTGTGELFF
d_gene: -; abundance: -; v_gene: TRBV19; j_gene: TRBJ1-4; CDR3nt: TGTGCCAGTAGTATAGGACAGTTAACAACTAATGAAAAACTGTTTTTT; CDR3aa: CASSIGQLTTNEKLFF
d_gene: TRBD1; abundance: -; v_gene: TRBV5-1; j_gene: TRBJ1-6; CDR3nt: TGCGCCAGCAGCTTGGGGGGACAGGGTCCTAATAATTCACCCCTCCACTTT; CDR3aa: CASSLGGQGPNNSPLHF
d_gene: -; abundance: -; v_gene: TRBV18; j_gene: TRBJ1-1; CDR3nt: TGTGCCAGCTCCACATTGGGACTGTTGAACACTGAAGCTTTCTTT; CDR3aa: CASSTLGLLNTEAFF
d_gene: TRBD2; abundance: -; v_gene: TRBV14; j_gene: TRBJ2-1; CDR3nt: TGTGCCAGCAGAGCTAGCGGGAGTATCAATGAGCAGTTCTTC; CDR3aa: CASRASGSINEQFF
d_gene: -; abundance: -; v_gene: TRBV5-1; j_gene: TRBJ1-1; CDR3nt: TGCGCCAGCAGCGACCGGACAGACAAGAACACTGAAGCTTTCTTT; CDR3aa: CASSDRTDKNTEAFF
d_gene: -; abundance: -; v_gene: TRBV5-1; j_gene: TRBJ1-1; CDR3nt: TGCGCCAGCAGCTTGGCAGGACAGCTGAACACTGAAGCTTTCTTT; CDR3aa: CASSLAGQLNTEAFF
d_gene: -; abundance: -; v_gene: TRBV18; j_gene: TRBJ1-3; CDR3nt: TGTGCCAGCTCATCAACGGGAGTCCCTGCATATTTT; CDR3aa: CASSSTGVPAYF
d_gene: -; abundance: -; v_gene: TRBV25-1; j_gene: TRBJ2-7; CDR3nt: TGTGCCAGCAGCAGGGTATACGAGCAGTACTTC; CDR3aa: CASSRVYEQYF
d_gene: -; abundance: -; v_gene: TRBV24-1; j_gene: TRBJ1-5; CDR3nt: TGTGCCACCAGTGAACGAGGACAGACTAGCAATCAGCCCCAGCATTTT; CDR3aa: CATSERGQTSNQPQHF
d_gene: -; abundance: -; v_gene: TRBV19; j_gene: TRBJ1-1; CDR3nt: TGTGCCAGTAGTCCCGGACAGAACACTGAAGCTTTCTTT; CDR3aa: CASSPGQNTEAFF
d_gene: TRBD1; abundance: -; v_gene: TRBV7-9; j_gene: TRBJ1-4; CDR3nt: TGTGCCAGCAGGCCCGGGACAGGGGACGGGAAACTGTTTTTT; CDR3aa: CASRPGTGDGKLFF
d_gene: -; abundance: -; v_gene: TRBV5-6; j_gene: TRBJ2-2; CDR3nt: TGTGCCAGCAGCTTGGCCAGGGTCGACGGGCCCGGGGAGCTGTTTTTT; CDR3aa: CASSLARVDGPGELFF
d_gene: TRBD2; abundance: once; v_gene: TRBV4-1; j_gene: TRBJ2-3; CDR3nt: TGCGCCAGCAGCCAAGAAACAACGGGGGGATACACAGATACGCAGTATTTT; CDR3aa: CASSQETTGGYTDTQYF
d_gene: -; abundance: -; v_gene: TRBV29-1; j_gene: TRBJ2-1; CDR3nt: TGCAGCGTTGTACCCAGCTCCTACAATGAGCAGTTCTTC; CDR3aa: CSVVPSSYNEQFF
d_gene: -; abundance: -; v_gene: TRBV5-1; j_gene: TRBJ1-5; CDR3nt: TGCGCCAGCAGCTTTGGCAGTAATAGCAATCAGCCCCAGCATTTT; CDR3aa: CASSFGSNSNQPQHF
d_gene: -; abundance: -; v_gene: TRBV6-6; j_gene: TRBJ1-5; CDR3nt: TGTGCCACCTACCAGGGTAATCAGCCCCAGCATTTT; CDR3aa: CATYQGNQPQHF
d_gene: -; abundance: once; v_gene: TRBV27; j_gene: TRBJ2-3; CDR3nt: TGTGCCAGCAGTCCGACATGGGGGCGCACAGATACGCAGTATTTT; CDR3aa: CASSPTWGRTDTQYF
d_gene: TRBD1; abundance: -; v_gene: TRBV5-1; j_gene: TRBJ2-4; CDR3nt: TGCGCCAGCAGCCCGGGACAGGGAGGAAACATTCAGTACTTC; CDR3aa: CASSPGQGGNIQYF
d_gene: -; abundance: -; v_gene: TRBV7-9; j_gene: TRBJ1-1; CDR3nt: TGTGCCAGCAACCTCGGGGCTGAAGCTTTCTTT; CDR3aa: CASNLGAEAFF
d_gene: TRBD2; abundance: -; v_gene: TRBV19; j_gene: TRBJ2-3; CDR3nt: TGTGCCAGTAGTATAGTTCTCCTAGCGGACAGCACAGATACGCAGTATTTT; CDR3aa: CASSIVLLADSTDTQYF
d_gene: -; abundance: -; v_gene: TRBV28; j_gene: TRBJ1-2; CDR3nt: TGTGCCAGCAGTTTCGCAGGGGATTCAAACTATGGCTACACCTTC; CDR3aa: CASSFAGDSNYGYTF
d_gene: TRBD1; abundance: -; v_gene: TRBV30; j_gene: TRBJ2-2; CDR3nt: TGTGCCTGGAGTGCTAAACAGGGGCAGTGGAACACCGGGGAGCTGTTTTTT; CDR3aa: CAWSAKQGQWNTGELFF
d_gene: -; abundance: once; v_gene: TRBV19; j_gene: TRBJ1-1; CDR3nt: TGTGCCAGTAGTATAGAAGCGGGGACGGGTAACACTGAAGCTTTCTTT; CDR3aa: CASSIEAGTGNTEAFF
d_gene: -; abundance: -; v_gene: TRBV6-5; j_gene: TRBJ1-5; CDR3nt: TGTGCCAGCAGCCCCGCAACGCCCAGTCATTCGTCCCAGCATTTT; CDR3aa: CASSPATPSHSSQHF
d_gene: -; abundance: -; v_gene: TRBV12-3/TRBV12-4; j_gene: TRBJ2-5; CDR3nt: TGTGCCAGCAGTTATGGGACTTTTGAGACCCAGTACTTC; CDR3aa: CASSYGTFETQYF